These T cell receptor beta chains were read from a single sample in a study of CXCR3-negative and CXCR3-positive naive CD8 T cells. TCRdb reworked the 5' RACE reads into one entry per CDR3 protein, no DNA. The ten most abundant clones cover 1% to 1.5% of a sample with roughly 6,900 distinct CDR3 sequences. Source material: naive CXCR3- CD8+ T cells from blood. The receptors shown here come from a human donor in good health. Some clones in this sample may be carry-over from other donors' samples. Both conserved end residues are part of each CDR3. Only part of the rows carry a size: once, few, many, or a class if the clone is expanded.

clone_size j_call v_call cdr3_aa
. TRBJ2-1 TRBV20-1 CSARGLAGVYNEQFF
. TRBJ2-1 TRBV5-8 CASSSSGLAGKSSYNEQFF
. TRBJ1-1 TRBV7-9 CASSLLGPTLEAFF
medium-sized TRBJ2-5 TRBV20-1 CSARPVDERAETQYF
medium-sized TRBJ2-3 TRBV28 CASSLRQLNTDTQYF
medium-sized TRBJ2-1 TRBV3-1 CASSQEGLADADEQFF
. TRBJ2-7 TRBV13 CASMISGGGTYEQYF
. TRBJ2-1 TRBV3-1 CASSHTSGGDLSSYNEQFF
. TRBJ2-1 TRBV10-1 CASSDSYNEQFF
. TRBJ2-1 TRBV14 CASSQGLAFWNEQFF
medium-sized TRBJ2-5 TRBV6-6 CASSLSGLAETQYF
medium-sized TRBJ2-3 TRBV5-1 CASSPRTSGGSTDTQYF
medium-sized TRBJ1-1 TRBV21-1 CASSLGQGPNTEAFF
medium-sized TRBJ1-3 TRBV28 CGANSGNTIYF
. TRBJ2-7 TRBV4-1 CASRASATYEQYF
. TRBJ2-6 TRBV19 CASSQVSGANVLTF
medium-sized TRBJ2-3 TRBV20-1 CSARGVGGSTDTQYF